The T cell receptor beta chain described here comes from a study of T cell changes during pregnancy in multiple sclerosis. Method: immunoSEQ multiplex PCR; TCRdb's copy keeps in-frame clones and lacks some. The sample lists 39,000 or so clones, 94% occurring once. This CDR3 contains 11 residues. V lost 5 bases, J lost 8 bases, and 10 bases lay in between. Germline V gives CDR1 SQVTM, CDR2 ANQGSEA. The chain employs TRBV29-1 and TRBJ2-1; weak D call: TRBD2 (6 bases). Sequenced here: CD8+ T cells from peripheral blood mononuclear cells, sampled in the third trimester of pregnancy. This receptor was obtained from a female donor with multiple sclerosis, enrolled in a pregnancy study. CDR3 nucleotides: TGCAGCGTTCCGGGAGTCCATGAGCAGTTCTTC. Translated: CSVPGVHEQFF.